The 16 T cell receptor beta chains presented below share a single source sample, sequenced in a study of shared clonotypes between healthy human individuals. Measured with immunoSEQ multiplex PCR; TCRdb has only the in-frame clones, and not every one. The data show over a million clones, approximately 98.5% seen once. Sequenced sample: naive CD4+ T cells sorted from blood. Regarding subset: CD45RA+ positively selected. These receptors were collected from a young man in good health.

The CDR3 DNA sequence: TGTGCCAGCAGCCGTGGGCGATCCTACGAGCAGTACTTC. Translation gives CASSRGRSYEQYF. V usage is TRBV7-3 and J usage is TRBJ2-7; no clear D. Germline V gene sequence: CDR1 SGHTA, CDR2 FQGTGA. Trimming pared 5 bases from V and 1 base from J, leaving 9 bases between. This CDR3 region has 13 residues.

The chain links TRBV7-9 to TRBJ2-1; 11 nucleotides match TRBD2. Trimming removed 5 bases from V and 4 bases from J; junction bases left unmatched: 10. This CDR3 is 17 amino acids long. CDR1 and CDR2 from the germline V gene are SEHNR and FQNEAQ (reference sequence). DNA for the CDR3: TGTGCCAGCAGCCCAAACTCACTAGCGGGGGCATACAATGAGCAGTTCTTC. Translation gives CASSPNSLAGAYNEQFF.

A note on this clone: Other DNA sequences in this specimen translate into the identical CDR3. The chain is built from TRBV5-1 and TRBJ2-6; D possibly uses TRBD1 or TRBD2 (5 bases each). CDR1 is SGHRS and CDR2 is YFSETQ in the germline V gene. The V gene lost 0 bases and the J gene lost 2 bases, with 6 bases spanning the gap. The CDR3 consists of 15 residues. The CDR3 sequence is CASSLAGPGANVLTF. The CDR3 nucleotides read TGCGCCAGCAGCTTGGCGGGGCCTGGGGCCAACGTCCTGACTTTC.

The V call is TRBV5-1, the J call TRBJ2-2; D gene ambiguous. Trimming shortened V by 5 bases and J by 7 bases, and 12 bases separated the two germline ends. The germline V gene has CDR1 SGHRS and CDR2 YFSETQ. This CDR3 region has 13 residues. Written as DNA, the CDR3 is TGCGCCAGCAGTTTAGCCTTGAGCGGGGAGCTGTTTTTT. As protein: CASSLALSGELFF.

CDR3 sequence (DNA): TGCGCCAGCAGCGCAATTTCCTACGAGCAGTACTTC. Amino acid sequence: CASSAISYEQYF. The V gene is TRBV5-1, the J gene TRBJ2-7; unclear D gene. Germline V CDR1 and CDR2: SGHRS, YFSETQ. The V and J ends lost 4 bases and 1 base respectively, with 6 bases between them. The CDR3 is 12 residues long.

In nucleotides, the CDR3 is TGTGCCTGGAGCATAGGGGGGCGCCAGCCCCAGCATTTT. This gives the protein CAWSIGGRQPQHF. The V gene is TRBV30, the J gene TRBJ1-5, with D possibly matching TRBD1 (6 bases). The germline V gene encodes CDR1 GTSNPN and CDR2 SVGIG (reference sequence). Trimming pared 3 bases from V and 7 bases from J, leaving 13 bases between. The CDR3 runs 13 residues.

This clone has a single count. The chain combines TRBV19 with TRBJ2-2, with D possibly TRBD1 on 6 matching bases. This CDR3 has 17 residues. Trimming stripped 4 bases from V and 0 bases from J, with 15 bases between. Germline CDR1 is LNHDA and CDR2 is SQIVND (reference sequence). The CDR3 coding sequence is TGTGCCAGTAGTAAATACAGGGTGTTGCCGAACACCGGGGAGCTGTTTTTT. The encoded protein is CASSKYRVLPNTGELFF.

Worth noting for this clone: The same CDR3 also results from other DNA sequences found in this sample. The chain combines TRBV6-5 with TRBJ2-3, with unresolved D. The CDR3 totals 13 residues. CDR1 MNHEY and CDR2 SVGAGI come from the germline V gene. V dropped 6 bases and J dropped 2 bases, with 9 bases sitting between them. The CDR3 DNA reads TGTGCCAGCAGCGAGACCCCCACAGATACGCAGTATTTT. It specifies CASSETPTDTQYF.

The chain has TRBV2 and TRBJ2-3; D gene uncertain. CDR1 and CDR2 (germline): SNHLY, FYNNEI. Trimming left V 7 bases short and J 4 bases short, with 24 bases between. The CDR3 is 17 amino acids. The CDR3 loop is CASNSLPRVASSDTQYF. The CDR3 region has the DNA TGTGCCAGCAACTCCTTGCCCCGGGTGGCCTCCTCAGATACGCAGTATTTT.

The chain employs TRBV18 and TRBJ2-1; the D is unclear. CDR1 is KGHSH, CDR2 LQKENI, per germline. With 3 bases removed from V and 1 base from J, the gap between germline ends came to 7 bases. This CDR3 is 14 amino acids long. CDR3 protein: CASSPKTSYNEQFF. DNA of the CDR3: TGTGCCAGCTCACCGAAAACATCCTACAATGAGCAGTTCTTC. The full variable domain, rest sourced from reference TRBV18 and TRBJ2-1, is NAGVMQNPRHLVRRRGQEARLRCSPMKGHSHVYWYRQLPEEGLKFMVYLQKENIIDESGMPKERFSAEFPKEGPSILRIQQVVRGDSAAYFCASSPKTSYNEQFFGPGTRLTVL.

In DNA form, the CDR3 reads TGTGCCAGCTCACCTCCTCAGAGGACCAAAAACATTCAGTACTTC. Translated: CASSPPQRTKNIQYF. The chain links TRBV18 to TRBJ2-4; no definite D call. V was shortened by 3 bases and J by 2 bases, with 11 bases between the two germline ends. Germline lookup yields CDR1 KGHSH and CDR2 LQKENI. The CDR3 contains 15 residues.

The chain couples TRBV29-1 to TRBJ1-2; D gene unclear. Germline assignment: CDR1 SQVTM and CDR2 ANQGSEA. The CDR3 extends over 16 amino acids. Trimming shortened V by 4 bases and J by 5 bases, and 23 bases separated the two germline ends. CDR3 nucleotide sequence: TGCAGCGTTGTGGACCCTAGTTTGCAGGAATTATATGGCTACACCTTC. This gives the protein CSVVDPSLQELYGYTF. Supplemented by reference TRBV29-1 and TRBJ1-2, the full variable domain reads SAVISQKPSRDICQRGTSLTIQCQVDSQVTMMFWYRQQPGQSLTLIATANQGSEATYESGFVIDKFPISRPNLTFSTLTVSNMSPEDSSIYLCSVVDPSLQELYGYTFGSGTRLTVV.

The J gene is TRBJ1-1, the V gene TRBV19; TRBD1 matches 8 bases. This CDR3 is 17 amino acids long. The V and J ends lost 5 bases and 0 bases, in that order; junction bases with no gene match: 11. Germline assignment: CDR1 LNHDA and CDR2 SQIVND (reference sequence). CDR3 bases: TGTGCCAGTAGTCCCAGGACAGGGCGTATGGTGAACACTGAAGCTTTCTTT. Its protein product is CASSPRTGRMVNTEAFF.

This chain links TRBV28 with TRBJ1-5; D not certain. The CDR3 runs 15 residues. The germline gives CDR1 MDHEN, CDR2 SYDVKM. V dropped 8 bases and J dropped 0 bases, with 14 bases sitting between them. The CDR3 nucleotides read TGTGCCAGCTCCGACCAGTATGGTAGCAATCAGCCCCAGCATTTT. It specifies CASSDQYGSNQPQHF. The variable domain in full, with the rest retrieved from reference TRBV28 and TRBJ1-5, is DVKVTQSSRYLVKRTGEKVFLECVQDMDHENMFWYRQDPGLGLRLIYFSYDVKMKEKGDIPEGYSVSREKKERFSLILESASTNQTSMYLCASSDQYGSNQPQHFGDGTRLSIL.

J is TRBJ2-7 and V is TRBV5-1, with TRBD2 as a possible D gene (6 bases). The CDR3 length is 16 residues. CDR1 and CDR2 (germline): SGHRS, YFSETQ. The V end was cut by 4 bases, the J end by 6 bases, with 23 bases between. The CDR3 DNA sequence: TGCGCCAGCAGCCGAAGCGGGTTAGGTAATCCGGGCGAGCAGTACTTC. It is translated as CASSRSGLGNPGEQYF.

This chain links TRBV9 with TRBJ1-4; no reliable D call. V lost 3 bases, J lost 0 bases, and 6 bases lay in between. This CDR3 contains 14 residues. The germline V gene has CDR1 SGDLS and CDR2 YYNGEE. CDR3 sequence (DNA): TGTGCCAGCAGCGCGACACCAACTAATGAAAAACTGTTTTTT. The encoded protein is CASSATPTNEKLFF.